The present entry profiles one T cell receptor beta chain with its context. Per the germline V gene, CDR1 is MGHRA and CDR2 is YSYEKL. The ends were cut back, 1 base at V and 5 bases at J, with 15 bases in the middle. This CDR3 comprises 16 residues. The data were obtained in a study of cytomegalovirus exposure and HLA in healthy donors. With 60 Vbeta and 13 Jbeta primers, the PCR was carried out. Profiling relied on immunoSEQ multiplex PCR, and the TCRdb table lists in-frame clones only, not all of them. The sample holds under 150,000 clones, over 70% seen once. The clonotype was recovered from a woman in her thirties or forties in good health and CMV-seronegative. The chain uses TRBV4-1 and TRBJ2-1, with a possible D match to TRBD1 (6 bases). The specimen sequenced was PBMCs. CDR3 loop: CASSQGGQQLNNEQFF. CDR3 DNA sequence: TGCGCCAGCAGCCAAGGGGGACAACAACTAAACAATGAGCAGTTCTTC.